This T cell receptor beta chain derives from a study of blood T cell repertoires in COVID-19. Whole-study context: Material from acute and convalescent COVID-19 was sourced from the United States, Italy and Spain. T cells, B-cell-depleted T cells, or PBMCs supplied cDNA or gDNA.

V was shortened by 5 bases and J by 4 bases, with 8 bases between the two germline ends. The CDR3 runs 12 residues. Germline V gene sequence: CDR1 SGHAT, CDR2 FQNNGV. In the original workflow: How many nucleated cells were present was estimated from reference gene primer amplification. The protocol was immunoSEQ multiplex PCR, while the TCRdb copy is restricted to in-frame clones and leaves out a portion. V, J and clone size are those of that table, while D and trimming were read from the DNA. The table includes more than 50,000 clones, about 74% detected once. This TCR was recovered from a woman of 80 years or more with acute or convalescent COVID-19. The V call is TRBV11-2, the J call TRBJ2-5; no definite D call. Sequencing input: peripheral blood. The CDR3, as DNA: TGTGCCAGCAGCCTCATGGCAGAGACCCAGTACTTC. Protein product: CASSLMAETQYF.